Below are 7 T cell receptor beta chains sequenced from a single sample in a study of shared clonotypes between healthy human individuals. Naive-designated CD8 cells lacked CD45RO, were positively enriched for CCR7, and omitted terminally differentiated effector memory CD45RA+ cells. Repertoires were generated with immunoSEQ multiplex PCR, while TCRdb's copy carries only in-frame clones and drops some. The repertoire includes about 2,200,000 clones, 85% to 95% of them detected once, and roughly 1.7% sits in the top ten. The sample comprised naive CD8+ T cells from PBMCs. The receptor source for this set is a man aged 18 to 30 in good health. Some clones in this sample may be carry-over from other donors' samples.

This clone has only one observation. The chain recombines TRBV18 with TRBJ2-7, with 9 bases lining up with TRBD1. CDR1 is KGHSH and CDR2 is LQKENI in the germline V gene. The length of the CDR3 is 15 residues. V lost 6 bases and J lost 3; bases outside the gene matches: 9. The CDR3 nucleotides read TGTGCCAGCTCTGGACCTGGACAGGGGTACTACGAGCAGTACTTC. It specifies CASSGPGQGYYEQYF.

This clone was detected only once. This chain connects TRBV4-3 to TRBJ2-1; D is unresolved. V gave up 3 bases and J gave up 2 bases, with 11 bases separating them. The CDR3 is made up of 15 amino acids. Germline CDR1 LGHNA, CDR2 YSLEER. Here the CDR3 reads CASSHTGGAYNEQFF. In DNA form, the CDR3 reads TGCGCCAGCAGCCACACGGGTGGGGCCTACAATGAGCAGTTCTTC.

About this clone itself: The same CDR3 arises from other DNA sequences in this sample as well. V is TRBV19 and J is TRBJ2-7, with TRBD1 as a possible D gene (5 bases). The CDR3 runs to 12 residues. In germline, CDR1 is LNHDA, CDR2 SQIVND (reference sequence). V lost 9 bases, J lost 1 base, and 10 bases lay in between. The CDR3 spells CASRDGSYEQYF. The CDR3, as DNA: TGTGCCAGCAGGGATGGTTCCTACGAGCAGTACTTC.

The V call is TRBV19, the J call TRBJ2-7; 9 bases line up with TRBD2. From germline, CDR1 is LNHDA and CDR2 SQIVND (reference sequence). The CDR3 loop spans 15 amino acids. The trim removed 3 bases at V and 2 bases at J, leaving 5 bases unmatched. The CDR3 loop is CASSISSGATYEQYF. In DNA form, the CDR3 reads TGTGCCAGTAGTATCTCTAGCGGGGCTACCTACGAGCAGTACTTC.

This chain links TRBV10-2 with TRBJ2-7, with TRBD1 identical over 9 bases. Germline values: CDR1 WSHSY, CDR2 SAAADI. The CDR3 consists of 15 residues. V trimming: 7 bases; J trimming: 5 bases; junction bases outside the gene matches: 12. The CDR3 nucleotides are TGCGCCAGCACCAACACAGGGGGCGCCGTCGACGAGCAGTACTTC. It encodes CASTNTGGAVDEQYF.

This chain joins TRBV28 and TRBJ2-6; 9 nucleotides match TRBD1. With V trimmed by 4 bases and J by 2 bases, 6 bases remained unmatched. The CDR3 runs to 17 residues. Germline values: CDR1 MDHEN, CDR2 SYDVKM. The CDR3 DNA is TGTGCCAGCAGTTCCCTAACAGGGGGCGCTGGGGCCAACGTCCTGACTTTC. Translating it yields CASSSLTGGAGANVLTF.

The chain carries TRBV7-9 and TRBJ2-1; a weak D match, TRBD1 (5 bases). V lost 2 bases, J lost 4 bases, and 18 bases lay in between. Germline V lookup: CDR1 SEHNR, CDR2 FQNEAQ (reference sequence). The CDR3 runs 17 residues. This CDR3 is CASSLTPTRDRYNEQFF. DNA for the CDR3: TGTGCCAGCAGCTTAACCCCTACCAGGGATCGGTACAATGAGCAGTTCTTC.